A selection of T cell receptor beta chains follows, all from one sample in a study of PD-L1 blockade in urothelial cancer. The repertoire was sequenced with immunoSEQ multiplex PCR; TCRdb's copy has only in-frame clones and lacks some. The data show about 63,000 clones, about four fifths seen once. The sample here was PBMCs, taken around atezolizumab (anti-PD-L1) treatment. Source of these receptors: a man in his 70s with urothelial cancer. The CDR3 runs from the conserved cysteine through the conserved F or W. Fields, in order: J gene, clone size, D gene, V gene, CDR3 protein, CDR3 DNA. D genes are given only for firm matches. Where a row states a size, it is once, few, many or the class of an expanded clone; other rows omit it.

TRBJ2-3	NA	TRBD2	TRBV5-1	CASSSSGGDTQYF	TGCGCCAGCAGCTCTAGCGGGGGGGATACGCAGTATTTT
TRBJ2-1	NA	TRBD2	TRBV7-2	CASSQEREGEQFF	TGTGCCAGCAGCCAGGAGAGGGAGGGTGAGCAGTTCTTC
TRBJ2-5	NA	TRBD2	TRBV7-3	CASSRTSDETQYF	TGTGCCAGCAGCCGGACTAGCGATGAGACCCAGTACTTC
TRBJ2-7	NA	TRBD1	TRBV6-5	CASSPWTGVSYEQYF	TGTGCCAGCAGTCCCTGGACAGGGGTTAGCTACGAGCAGTACTTC
TRBJ1-4	NA	NA	TRBV13	CASSLGRTDLATNEKLFF	TGTGCCAGCAGCTTAGGACGGACAGACCTCGCAACTAATGAAAAACTGTTTTTT
TRBJ2-1	NA	TRBD1	TRBV11-2	CASSLVRGLEQFF	TGTGCCAGCAGCTTAGTTAGGGGGCTCGAGCAGTTCTTC
TRBJ2-7	NA	TRBD1	TRBV2	CASSYQGDEQYF	TGTGCCAGCAGTTATCAGGGGGACGAGCAGTACTTC
TRBJ2-6	NA	NA	TRBV7-9	CASSLAYGSGANVLTF	TGTGCCAGCAGCTTAGCGTACGGCTCTGGGGCCAACGTCCTGACTTTC
TRBJ2-2	few	NA	TRBV9	CASSVGQINTGELFF	TGTGCCAGCAGCGTAGGGCAGATAAACACCGGGGAGCTGTTTTTT
TRBJ1-5	once	NA	TRBV18	CASTQGPNQPQHF	TGTGCCAGCACGCAGGGTCCCAATCAGCCCCAGCATTTT
TRBJ2-1	once	TRBD2	TRBV27	CASSFSTSGGNEQFF	TGTGCCAGCAGTTTTTCGACTAGCGGGGGCAATGAGCAGTTCTTC
TRBJ2-3	NA	NA	TRBV6-6	CASSYARGTDTQYF	TGTGCCAGCAGTTATGCACGGGGAACAGATACGCAGTATTTT
TRBJ2-7	NA	NA	TRBV30	CAWSSHFVGQSYEQYF	TGTGCCTGGAGTTCTCACTTTGTTGGACAGAGCTACGAGCAGTACTTC
TRBJ1-5	NA	TRBD1	TRBV27	CASSFNRGEPQHF	TGTGCCAGCAGTTTCAACAGGGGTGAGCCCCAGCATTTT
TRBJ1-5	NA	NA	TRBV9	CASSVNGGSNQPQHF	TGTGCCAGCAGCGTAAACGGAGGTAGCAATCAGCCCCAGCATTTT
TRBJ1-5	NA	TRBD1	TRBV18	CASSPSSGGGQPQHF	TGTGCCAGCTCACCATCCTCAGGGGGCGGTCAGCCCCAGCATTTT
TRBJ2-6	NA	NA	TRBV18	CASSLRGSGANVLTF	TGTGCCAGCTCACTCCGGGGGTCTGGGGCCAACGTCCTGACTTTC
TRBJ2-1	NA	NA	TRBV20-1	CSASILNEQFF	TGCAGTGCTAGCATACTGAATGAGCAGTTCTTC
TRBJ2-1	few	NA	TRBV19	CASSISHTYNEQFF	TGTGCCAGTAGTATAAGTCACACCTACAATGAGCAGTTCTTC
TRBJ2-6	NA	NA	TRBV30	CAWSTGSGANVLTF	TGTGCCTGGAGTACGGGATCTGGGGCCAACGTCCTGACTTTC
TRBJ2-7	NA	TRBD2	TRBV18	CASSLSRSGKDEQYF	TGTGCCAGCTCACTCTCCCGTAGCGGGAAGGACGAGCAGTACTTC
TRBJ1-2	NA	NA	TRBV5-6	CASSRDSFYGYTF	TGTGCCAGCAGCCGAGACAGTTTCTATGGCTACACCTTC
TRBJ2-3	once	TRBD2	TRBV5-1	CASSPGLAGADTQYF	TGCGCCAGCAGCCCGGGACTAGCGGGAGCAGATACGCAGTATTTT
TRBJ2-1	NA	TRBD1	TRBV4-3	CASSQERTQGYNEQFF	TGCGCCAGCAGCCAAGAACGAACACAGGGGTACAATGAGCAGTTCTTC
TRBJ1-6	NA	TRBD1	TRBV5-6	CASSLDYRGGREADSPLHF	TGTGCCAGCAGCTTGGACTACAGGGGGGGGAGGGAGGCGGACTCACCCCTCCACTTT
TRBJ1-1	NA	NA	TRBV11-3	CASSLNRQGYTEAFF	TGTGCCAGCAGCTTAAATCGCCAGGGTTACACTGAAGCTTTCTTT
TRBJ2-7	NA	TRBD1	TRBV2	CASSPLDRDFYEQYF	TGTGCCAGCAGTCCTCTGGACAGGGATTTCTACGAGCAGTACTTC
TRBJ1-1	few	NA	TRBV27	CASSYSGNTEAFF	TGTGCCAGCAGTTATTCCGGGAACACTGAAGCTTTCTTT
TRBJ2-5	NA	TRBD1	TRBV7-2	CASSARSGTGEQETQYF	TGTGCCAGCAGCGCCCGATCCGGGACAGGGGAACAAGAGACCCAGTACTTC
TRBJ1-3	NA	NA	TRBV5-1	CASSLEATGGNTIYF	TGCGCCAGCAGCTTGGAAGCGACAGGTGGAAACACCATATATTTT
TRBJ2-6	NA	TRBD1	TRBV5-5	CASSLGVHTGASGANVLTF	TGTGCCAGCAGCCTGGGGGTACACACAGGGGCCTCTGGGGCCAACGTCCTGACTTTC
TRBJ2-1	NA	TRBD2	TRBV19	CASSGGRDPYNEQFF	TGTGCCAGTAGTGGCGGGAGGGATCCCTACAATGAGCAGTTCTTC
TRBJ2-1	once	TRBD2	TRBV7-3	CASSLSPRLAGGLLNRGNEQFF	TGTGCCAGCAGCTTAAGCCCGCGACTAGCGGGAGGGCTACTAAACAGGGGCAATGAGCAGTTCTTC
TRBJ2-7	once	NA	TRBV4-2	CASSQGPSSNEQYF	TGTGCCAGCAGCCAAGGGCCTAGCTCCAACGAGCAGTACTTC
TRBJ2-2	NA	TRBD2	TRBV5-1	CASHIAGGASGELFF	TGCGCCAGCCATATAGCGGGAGGGGCCTCCGGGGAGCTGTTTTTT
TRBJ2-7	NA	TRBD2	TRBV7-8	CASSLARTSGSYEQYF	TGTGCCAGCAGCTTAGCGAGGACTAGCGGATCCTACGAGCAGTACTTC
TRBJ2-3	few	TRBD2	TRBV5-1	CASTPGREVSDTQYF	TGCGCCAGCACCCCGGGGCGGGAGGTGTCAGATACGCAGTATTTT
TRBJ1-1	NA	NA	TRBV7-2	CASSSPGNTEAFF	TGTGCCAGCAGCTCACCGGGAAACACTGAAGCTTTCTTT
TRBJ2-3	NA	TRBD1	TRBV11-1	CASSSSFRTGESDTQYF	TGTGCCAGCAGCTCAAGTTTCCGGACAGGGGAATCAGATACGCAGTATTTT
TRBJ2-1	NA	TRBD2	TRBV9	CASSVEASGGVYNEQFF	TGTGCCAGCAGCGTAGAGGCTAGCGGGGGGGTATACAATGAGCAGTTCTTC
TRBJ2-3	many	TRBD2	TRBV7-8	CASSPFPGGAGDTQYF	TGTGCCAGCAGCCCCTTTCCGGGGGGGGCCGGAGATACGCAGTATTTT
TRBJ2-5	NA	TRBD1	TRBV4-1	CASSRRSGQGETQYF	TGCGCCAGCAGCCGGCGATCGGGACAGGGCGAGACCCAGTACTTC
TRBJ2-5	NA	TRBD2	TRBV7-3	CASSLGLAGGQETQYF	TGTGCCAGCAGCTTAGGACTAGCGGGAGGCCAAGAGACCCAGTACTTC
TRBJ2-6	NA	TRBD2	TRBV11-2	CASSIGGAGANVLTF	TGTGCCAGCAGCATCGGGGGGGCTGGGGCCAACGTCCTGACTTTC
TRBJ2-5	NA	NA	TRBV11-3	CASSLMVSGQETQYF	TGTGCCAGCAGCTTGATGGTGAGCGGTCAAGAGACCCAGTACTTC
TRBJ2-7	once	NA	TRBV27	CASSFGGGLSYEQYF	TGTGCCAGCAGTTTTGGGGGGGGCCTTTCCTACGAGCAGTACTTC
TRBJ2-7	NA	TRBD1	TRBV6-5	CASSYSPGQTYEQYF	TGTGCCAGCAGTTATTCACCGGGACAGACCTACGAGCAGTACTTC
TRBJ2-5	once	TRBD2	TRBV30	CAWSEGLAGETQYF	TGTGCCTGGAGTGAAGGACTAGCGGGCGAGACCCAGTACTTC
TRBJ2-5	NA	NA	TRBV7-2	CASSLEAGETQYF	TGTGCCAGCAGCTTAGAGGCAGGAGAGACCCAGTACTTC